The source of this T cell receptor (beta chain) is a study of cytomegalovirus exposure and HLA in healthy donors. The CDR3 runs 17 residues. Trimming at V came to 1 base and at J to 1 base, leaving 4 bases not matched to a gene. CDR1 SEHNR and CDR2 FQNEAQ come from the germline V gene (reference sequence). Researchers ran the PCR with 60 Vbeta and 13 Jbeta primers. The assay was immunoSEQ multiplex PCR, and TCRdb's table has in-frame clones only and misses some. The sample carries about 72,000 clones, around 64% recorded once. To note about this clone: Its matching antigen is unknown. The identical CDR3 is also encoded by other nucleotide sequences in the sample.

Study findings and constraints: Rarity characterized most TCR sequences, yet some public TCRs appeared in many donors. DRB1 had the most TCR associations and HLA-C the fewest, a later analysis found, with rates varying by HLA locus.

The receptor was derived from a middle-aged man in good health and CMV-seropositive. The chain employs TRBV7-9 and TRBJ2-3; TRBD2 matches at 11 bases. Sequenced: PBMCs. CDR3 sequence reads: CASSLVVLAGGTDTQYF. The CDR3 DNA reads TGTGCCAGCAGCTTAGTTGTACTAGCGGGGGGCACAGATACGCAGTATTTT. Full variable domain (rest looked up from reference TRBV7-9 and TRBJ2-3): DTGVSQNPRHKITKRGQNVTFRCDPISEHNRLYWYRQTLGQGPEFLTYFQNEAQLEKSRLLSDRFSAERPKGSFSTLEIQRTEQGDSAMYLCASSLVVLAGGTDTQYFGPGTRLTVL.